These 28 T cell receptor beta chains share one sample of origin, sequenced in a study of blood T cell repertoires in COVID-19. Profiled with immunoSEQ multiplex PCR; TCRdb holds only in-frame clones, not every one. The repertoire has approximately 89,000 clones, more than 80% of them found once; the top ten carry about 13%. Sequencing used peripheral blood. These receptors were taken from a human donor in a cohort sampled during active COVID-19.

The CDR3 loop reads CASLSGTDTQYF. DNA of the CDR3: TGCGCCAGCTTGTCCGGCACAGATACGCAGTATTTT. This rearrangement joins TRBV5-1 to TRBJ2-3; D unclear. The CDR3 has 12 amino acids. Germline CDR1 SGHRS, CDR2 YFSETQ. Trimming took off 7 bases at V and 1 base at J, with 7 bases between the two ends.

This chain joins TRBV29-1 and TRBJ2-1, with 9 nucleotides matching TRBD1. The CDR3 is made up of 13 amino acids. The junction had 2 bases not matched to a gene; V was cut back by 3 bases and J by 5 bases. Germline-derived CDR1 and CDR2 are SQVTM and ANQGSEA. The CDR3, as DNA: TGCAGCGTTGAGCGGACAGGGGACAATGAGCAGTTCTTC. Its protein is CSVERTGDNEQFF.

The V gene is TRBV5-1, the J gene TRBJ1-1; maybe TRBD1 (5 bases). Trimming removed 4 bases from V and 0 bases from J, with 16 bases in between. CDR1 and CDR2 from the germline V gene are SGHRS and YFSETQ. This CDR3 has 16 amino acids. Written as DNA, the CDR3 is TGCGCCAGCAGCATTGGGACTGCCAACTTGAACACTGAAGCTTTCTTT. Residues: CASSIGTANLNTEAFF.

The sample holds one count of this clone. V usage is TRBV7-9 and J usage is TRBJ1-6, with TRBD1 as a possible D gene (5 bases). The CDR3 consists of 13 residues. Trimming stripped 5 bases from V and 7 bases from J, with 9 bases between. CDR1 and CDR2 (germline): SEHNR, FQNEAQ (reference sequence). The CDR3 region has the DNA TGTGCCAGCAGCCCTACAGGAAATTCACCCCTCCACTTT. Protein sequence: CASSPTGNSPLHF.

CDR3 nucleotide sequence: TGCGCCAGCAGCTTGACCGACAGCCTGAACACTGAAGCTTTCTTT. Its protein product is CASSLTDSLNTEAFF. The rearrangement uses TRBV5-1 and TRBJ1-1; D is possibly TRBD1 (5 bases). The CDR3 consists of 15 residues. CDR1 SGHRS and CDR2 YFSETQ come from the germline V gene. Trimming shortened V by 1 base and J by 0 bases, and 10 bases separated the two germline ends. The whole variable domain, filled in from reference TRBV5-1 and TRBJ1-1, reads KAGVTQTPRYLIKTRGQQVTLSCSPISGHRSVSWYQQTPGQGLQFLFEYFSETQRNKGNFPGRFSGRQFSNSRSEMNVSTLELGDSALYLCASSLTDSLNTEAFFGQGTRLTVV.

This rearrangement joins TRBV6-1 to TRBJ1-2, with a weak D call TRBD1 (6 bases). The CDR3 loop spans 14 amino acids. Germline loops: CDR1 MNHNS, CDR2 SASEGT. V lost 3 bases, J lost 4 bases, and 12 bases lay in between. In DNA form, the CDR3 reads TGTGCCAGCAGTGAGGGTGGACAGATCTATGGCTACACCTTC. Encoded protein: CASSEGGQIYGYTF.

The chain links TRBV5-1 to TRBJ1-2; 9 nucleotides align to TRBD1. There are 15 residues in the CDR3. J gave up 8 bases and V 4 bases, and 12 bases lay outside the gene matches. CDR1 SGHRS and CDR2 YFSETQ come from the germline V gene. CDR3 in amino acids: CASSPTGGGIYGYTF. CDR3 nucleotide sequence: TGCGCCAGCAGCCCTACAGGGGGCGGAATTTACGGCTACACCTTC.

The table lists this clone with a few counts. In DNA, the CDR3 is TGTGCCAGTAGTATAGGTGGACTAGCGGGGGCCCGGGGTACGCAGTATTTT. Residues: CASSIGGLAGARGTQYF. The chain has TRBV19 and TRBJ2-3; 13 bases match TRBD2. CDR3 size: 17 residues. Trimming took 1 base from V and 8 from J; bases not matched to a gene: 9. Germline CDR1 and CDR2: LNHDA and SQIVND (reference sequence).

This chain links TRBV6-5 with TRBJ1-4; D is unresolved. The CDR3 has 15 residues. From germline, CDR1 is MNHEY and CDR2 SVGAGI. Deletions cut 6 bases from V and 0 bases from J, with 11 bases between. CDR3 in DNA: TGTGCCAGCAGATATACAGCCGCAACTAATGAAAAACTGTTTTTT. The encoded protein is CASRYTAATNEKLFF.

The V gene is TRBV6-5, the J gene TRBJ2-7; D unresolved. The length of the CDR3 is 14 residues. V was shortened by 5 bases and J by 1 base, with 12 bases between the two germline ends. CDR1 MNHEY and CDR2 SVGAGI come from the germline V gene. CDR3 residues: CASSTGDGSYEQYF. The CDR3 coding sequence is TGTGCCAGCAGTACCGGAGACGGATCCTACGAGCAGTACTTC.

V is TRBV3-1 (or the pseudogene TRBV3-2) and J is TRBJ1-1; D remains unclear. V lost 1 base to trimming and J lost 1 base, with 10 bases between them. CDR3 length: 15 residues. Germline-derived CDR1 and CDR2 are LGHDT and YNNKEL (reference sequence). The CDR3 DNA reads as TGTGCCAGCAGCCAAGCCTACCTAAAGAACACTGAAGCTTTCTTT. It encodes CASSQAYLKNTEAFF.

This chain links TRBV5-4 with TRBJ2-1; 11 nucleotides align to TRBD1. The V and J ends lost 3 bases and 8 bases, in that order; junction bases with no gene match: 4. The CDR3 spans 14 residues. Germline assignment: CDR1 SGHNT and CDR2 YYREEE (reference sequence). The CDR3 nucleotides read TGTGCCAGCAGCTGGGACAGGGGGAGTGATGAGCAGTTCTTC. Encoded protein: CASSWDRGSDEQFF.

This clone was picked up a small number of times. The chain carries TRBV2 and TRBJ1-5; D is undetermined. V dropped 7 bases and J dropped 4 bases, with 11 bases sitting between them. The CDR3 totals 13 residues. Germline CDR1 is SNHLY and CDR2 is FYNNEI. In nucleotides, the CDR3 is TGTGCCAGCATGAGGGCAGAAAATCAGCCCCAGCATTTT. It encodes CASMRAENQPQHF.

For the CDR3, the DNA is TGTGCCAGCAGTCAATCCGGGACAGGGAGAAAGTTAGGTCGGGAGACCCAGTACTTC. It encodes CASSQSGTGRKLGRETQYF. The chain employs TRBV28 and TRBJ2-5; 9 bases map to TRBD1. Germline V lookup: CDR1 MDHEN, CDR2 SYDVKM. The ends lost 5 bases at V and 5 bases at J; junction bases unmatched: 21. The CDR3 covers 19 residues.

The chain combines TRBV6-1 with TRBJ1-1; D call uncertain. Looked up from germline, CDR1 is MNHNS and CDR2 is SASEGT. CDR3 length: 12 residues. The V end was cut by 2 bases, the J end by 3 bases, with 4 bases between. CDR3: CASSERYTEAFF. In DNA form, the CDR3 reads TGTGCCAGCAGTGAACGGTACACTGAAGCTTTCTTT.

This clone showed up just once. As DNA, the CDR3 is TGTGCCAGCAGTCTGGGACAGCAAAATGAAAAACTGTTTTTT. This gives the protein CASSLGQQNEKLFF. The chain uses TRBV28 and TRBJ1-4; 7 bases align to TRBD1. The V segment lost 5 bases and the J segment 5 bases; nucleotides outside the gene matches: 5. This CDR3 comprises 14 residues. From germline, CDR1 is MDHEN and CDR2 SYDVKM.

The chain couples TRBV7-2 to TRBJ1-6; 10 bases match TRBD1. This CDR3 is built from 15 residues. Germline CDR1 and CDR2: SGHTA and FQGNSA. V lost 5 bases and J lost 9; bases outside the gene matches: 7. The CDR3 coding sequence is TGTGCCAGCAGCACCCAGACAGGGGGCATTTCACCCCTCCACTTT. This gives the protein CASSTQTGGISPLHF. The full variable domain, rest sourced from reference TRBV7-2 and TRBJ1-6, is GAGVSQSPSNKVTEKGKDVELRCDPISGHTALYWYRQSLGQGLEFLIYFQGNSAPDKSGLPSDRFSAERTGGSVSTLTIQRTQQEDSAVYLCASSTQTGGISPLHFGNGTRLTVT.

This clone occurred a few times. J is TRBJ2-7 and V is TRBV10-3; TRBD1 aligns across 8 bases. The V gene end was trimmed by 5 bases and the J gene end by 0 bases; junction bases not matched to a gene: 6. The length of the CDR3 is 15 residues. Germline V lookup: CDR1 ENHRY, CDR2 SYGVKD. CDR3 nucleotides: TGTGCCATCAGTTTGGACAGGGCGAGCTCCTACGAGCAGTACTTC. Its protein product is CAISLDRASSYEQYF.

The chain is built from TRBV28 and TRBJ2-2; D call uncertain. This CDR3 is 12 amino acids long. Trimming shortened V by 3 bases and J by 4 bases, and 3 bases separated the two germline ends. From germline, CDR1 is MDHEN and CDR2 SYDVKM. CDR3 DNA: TGTGCCAGCAGTTTGCGCACCGGGGAGCTGTTTTTT. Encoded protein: CASSLRTGELFF.

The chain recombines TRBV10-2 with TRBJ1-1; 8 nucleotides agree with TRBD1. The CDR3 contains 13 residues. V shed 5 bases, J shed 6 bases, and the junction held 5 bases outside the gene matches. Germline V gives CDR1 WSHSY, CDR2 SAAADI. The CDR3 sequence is CASSLTGGAEAFF. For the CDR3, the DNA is TGCGCCAGCAGTCTTACAGGGGGGGCTGAAGCTTTCTTT.

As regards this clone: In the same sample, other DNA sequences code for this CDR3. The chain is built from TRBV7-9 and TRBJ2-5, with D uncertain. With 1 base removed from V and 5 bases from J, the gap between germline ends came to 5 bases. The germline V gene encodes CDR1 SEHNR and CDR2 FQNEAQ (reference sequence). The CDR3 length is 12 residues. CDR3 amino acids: CASSLVRETQYF. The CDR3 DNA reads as TGTGCCAGCAGCTTAGTTCGGGAGACCCAGTACTTC.

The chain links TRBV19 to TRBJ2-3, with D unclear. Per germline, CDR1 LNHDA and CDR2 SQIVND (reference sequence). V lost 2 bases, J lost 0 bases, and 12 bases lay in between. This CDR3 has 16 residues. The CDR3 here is CASSIRQATSTDTQYF. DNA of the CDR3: TGTGCCAGTAGTATAAGGCAGGCCACTAGCACAGATACGCAGTATTTT.

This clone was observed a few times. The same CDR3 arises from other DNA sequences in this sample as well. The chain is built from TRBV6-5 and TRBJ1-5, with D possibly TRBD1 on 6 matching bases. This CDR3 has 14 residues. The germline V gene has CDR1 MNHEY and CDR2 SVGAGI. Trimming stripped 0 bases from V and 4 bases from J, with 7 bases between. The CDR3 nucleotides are TGTGCCAGCAGTTACTCTAGGGGGAATCAGCCCCAGCATTTT. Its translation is CASSYSRGNQPQHF.

CDR3: CASSVGQYYEQYF. DNA of the CDR3: TGCGCCAGCAGCGTGGGCCAGTACTACGAGCAGTACTTC. The chain uses TRBV5-1 and TRBJ2-7; unclear D gene. Trimming cost V 4 bases and J 3 bases, with 11 bases left between them. The germline V gene has CDR1 SGHRS and CDR2 YFSETQ. This CDR3 is 13 amino acids long.

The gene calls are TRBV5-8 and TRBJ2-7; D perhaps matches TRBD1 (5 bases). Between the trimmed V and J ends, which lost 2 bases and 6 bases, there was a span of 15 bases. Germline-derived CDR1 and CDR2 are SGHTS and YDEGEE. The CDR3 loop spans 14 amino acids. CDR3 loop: CASSLMGRLGEQYF. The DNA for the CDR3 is TGTGCCAGCAGCTTAATGGGGCGCCTAGGCGAGCAGTACTTC.

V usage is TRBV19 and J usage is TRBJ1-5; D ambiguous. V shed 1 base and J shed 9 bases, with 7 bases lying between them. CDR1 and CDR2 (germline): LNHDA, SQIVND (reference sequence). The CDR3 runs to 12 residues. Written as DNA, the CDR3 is TGTGCCAGTAGTATAGGAGGAGGGCCCCAGCATTTT. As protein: CASSIGGGPQHF.

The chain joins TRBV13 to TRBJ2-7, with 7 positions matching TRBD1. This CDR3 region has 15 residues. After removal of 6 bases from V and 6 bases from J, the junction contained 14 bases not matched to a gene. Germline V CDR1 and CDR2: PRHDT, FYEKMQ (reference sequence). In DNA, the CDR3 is TGTGCCAGCAGTACGCCGGGACAGCCCTTCGGCGAGCAGTACTTC. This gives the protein CASSTPGQPFGEQYF.

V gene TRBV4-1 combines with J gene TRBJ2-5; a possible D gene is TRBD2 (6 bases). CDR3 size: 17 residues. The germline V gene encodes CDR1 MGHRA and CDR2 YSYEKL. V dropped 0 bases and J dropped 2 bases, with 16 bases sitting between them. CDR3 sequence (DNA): TGCGCCAGCAGCCAAGATCGGGGTAGCGGCCTACAAGAGACCCAGTACTTC. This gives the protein CASSQDRGSGLQETQYF.